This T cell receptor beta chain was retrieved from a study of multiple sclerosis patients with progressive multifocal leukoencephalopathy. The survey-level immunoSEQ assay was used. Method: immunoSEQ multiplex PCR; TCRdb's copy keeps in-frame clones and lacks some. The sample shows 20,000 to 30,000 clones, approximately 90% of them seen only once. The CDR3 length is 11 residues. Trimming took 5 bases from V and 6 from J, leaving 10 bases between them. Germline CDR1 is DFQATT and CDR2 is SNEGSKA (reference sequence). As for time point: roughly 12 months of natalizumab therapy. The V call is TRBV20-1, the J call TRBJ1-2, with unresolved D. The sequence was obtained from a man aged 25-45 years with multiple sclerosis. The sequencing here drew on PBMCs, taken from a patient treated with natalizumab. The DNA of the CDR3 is TGCAGTGCTCGTATCAAGGATGGCTACACCTTC. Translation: CSARIKDGYTF.